The rows below give T cell receptor beta chains drawn from one sample of a study of blood T cell repertoires in COVID-19. Assay: immunoSEQ multiplex PCR; the TCRdb copy retains only in-frame clones and omits some. This sample carries 350,000 to 550,000 clones, 70% to 90% of them seen once, and the ten largest clones take approximately 2%. Sequencing was performed on PBMCs or T cells enriched from blood (not recorded which). These receptors came from a woman younger than 35 with acute COVID-19. Both conserved end residues are part of each CDR3. Each record gives: clone size, V gene, J gene, CDR3 protein. Size is omitted from some rows. Given values are once, few, many or a class for expanded clones.

clone size: .
V gene: TRBV7-2
J gene: TRBJ2-7
CDR3 protein: CASSPPGLARYEQYF

clone size: .
V gene: TRBV9
J gene: TRBJ1-2
CDR3 protein: CASSVGDRAYGYTF

clone size: .
V gene: TRBV20-1
J gene: TRBJ2-7
CDR3 protein: CSASNIASFSYEQYF

clone size: once
V gene: TRBV20-1
J gene: TRBJ1-2
CDR3 protein: CSALRDYGYTF

clone size: .
V gene: TRBV28
J gene: TRBJ1-1
CDR3 protein: CASGAGQTNTEAFF

clone size: few
V gene: TRBV5-6
J gene: TRBJ2-5
CDR3 protein: CASSLPGETQYF

clone size: .
V gene: TRBV11-1
J gene: TRBJ2-1
CDR3 protein: CASSGRLAGIYNEQFF

clone size: .
V gene: TRBV2
J gene: TRBJ2-7
CDR3 protein: CATSGEGLAEKFSYEQYF

clone size: .
V gene: TRBV6-5
J gene: TRBJ2-4
CDR3 protein: CASSPGGAKNIQYF

clone size: .
V gene: TRBV7-9
J gene: TRBJ1-6
CDR3 protein: CASSPMDPGTAYNSPLHF

clone size: few
V gene: TRBV20-1
J gene: TRBJ2-5
CDR3 protein: CSARKRETQYF

clone size: once
V gene: TRBV6-2/TRBV6-3
J gene: TRBJ1-5
CDR3 protein: CASSYSMGQGGSQHF

clone size: .
V gene: TRBV7-9
J gene: TRBJ2-3
CDR3 protein: CASSPRTGEGSADTQYF

clone size: .
V gene: TRBV3-1/TRBV3-2
J gene: TRBJ2-7
CDR3 protein: CASSQDGTSGSEYF

clone size: .
V gene: TRBV3-1/TRBV3-2
J gene: TRBJ2-7
CDR3 protein: CASSQGPSGSYEQYF

clone size: .
V gene: TRBV6-5
J gene: TRBJ1-1
CDR3 protein: CASSSHEGLNTEAFF

clone size: .
V gene: TRBV7-3
J gene: TRBJ1-5
CDR3 protein: CASSAGTNQPQHF

clone size: .
V gene: TRBV5-1
J gene: TRBJ1-1
CDR3 protein: CASGTGSGTEAFF

clone size: .
V gene: TRBV7-2
J gene: TRBJ1-2
CDR3 protein: CASSLGGSNYGYTF

clone size: once
V gene: TRBV3-1/TRBV3-2
J gene: TRBJ2-5
CDR3 protein: CASSRQPGPGEETQYF

clone size: .
V gene: TRBV7-2
J gene: TRBJ2-3
CDR3 protein: CASSFLGGRFTDTQYF

clone size: .
V gene: TRBV6-5
J gene: TRBJ2-4
CDR3 protein: CASSPGTGANIQYF

clone size: once
V gene: TRBV6-5
J gene: TRBJ1-5
CDR3 protein: CASGQFSNQPQHF

clone size: .
V gene: TRBV28
J gene: TRBJ2-1
CDR3 protein: CASSFSGKWYNEQFF

clone size: .
V gene: TRBV7-9
J gene: TRBJ2-7
CDR3 protein: CASSGAGEQYF

clone size: .
V gene: TRBV15
J gene: TRBJ1-2
CDR3 protein: CATSRDVGQNYGYTF

clone size: .
V gene: TRBV18
J gene: TRBJ2-5
CDR3 protein: CASSPVHTRQGETQYF

clone size: few
V gene: TRBV4-3
J gene: TRBJ2-5
CDR3 protein: CASSQNSGGGETQYF

clone size: .
V gene: TRBV29-1
J gene: TRBJ2-7
CDR3 protein: CSVEADEQYF

clone size: .
V gene: TRBV3-1/TRBV3-2
J gene: TRBJ2-3
CDR3 protein: CASSPRSGRMKDTQYF

clone size: .
V gene: TRBV18
J gene: TRBJ2-5
CDR3 protein: CASSPRGLAGDETQYF

clone size: .
V gene: TRBV5-4
J gene: TRBJ2-3
CDR3 protein: CASSPSGGTTDTQYF

clone size: .
V gene: TRBV20-1
J gene: TRBJ2-5
CDR3 protein: CSARDMETQYF

clone size: .
V gene: TRBV6-2/TRBV6-3
J gene: TRBJ2-3
CDR3 protein: CASSKPGQGTDTQYF